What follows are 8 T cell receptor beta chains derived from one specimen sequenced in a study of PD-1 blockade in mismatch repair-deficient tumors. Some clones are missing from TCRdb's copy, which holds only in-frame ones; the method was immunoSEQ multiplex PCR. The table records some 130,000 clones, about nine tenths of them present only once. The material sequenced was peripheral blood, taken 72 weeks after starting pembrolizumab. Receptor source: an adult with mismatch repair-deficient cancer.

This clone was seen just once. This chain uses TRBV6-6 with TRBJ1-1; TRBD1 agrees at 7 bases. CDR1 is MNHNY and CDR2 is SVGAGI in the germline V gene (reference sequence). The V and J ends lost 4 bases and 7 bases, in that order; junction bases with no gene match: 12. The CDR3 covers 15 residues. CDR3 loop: CASSSRQGRRYEAFF. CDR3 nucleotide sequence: TGTGCCAGCAGTTCCCGACAGGGCAGACGCTATGAAGCTTTCTTT.

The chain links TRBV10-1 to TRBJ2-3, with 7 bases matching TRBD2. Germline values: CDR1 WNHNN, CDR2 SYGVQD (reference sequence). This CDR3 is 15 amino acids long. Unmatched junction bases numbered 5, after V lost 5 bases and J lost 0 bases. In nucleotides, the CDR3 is TGCGCCAGCAGTCGGACTAGTTCTAGCACAGATACGCAGTATTTT. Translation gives CASSRTSSSTDTQYF.

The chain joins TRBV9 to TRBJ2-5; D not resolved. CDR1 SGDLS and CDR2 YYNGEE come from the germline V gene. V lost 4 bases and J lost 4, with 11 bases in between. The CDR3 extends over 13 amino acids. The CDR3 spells CASSTISGETQYF. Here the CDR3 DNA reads TGTGCCAGCAGCACCATCAGTGGAGAGACCCAGTACTTC.

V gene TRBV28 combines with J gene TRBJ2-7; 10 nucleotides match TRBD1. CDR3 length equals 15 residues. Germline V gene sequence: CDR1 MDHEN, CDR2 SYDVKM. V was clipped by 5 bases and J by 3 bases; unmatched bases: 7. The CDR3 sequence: CASSGQGDSIYEQYF. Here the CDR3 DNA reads TGTGCCAGCAGTGGACAGGGGGATAGTATCTACGAGCAGTACTTC.

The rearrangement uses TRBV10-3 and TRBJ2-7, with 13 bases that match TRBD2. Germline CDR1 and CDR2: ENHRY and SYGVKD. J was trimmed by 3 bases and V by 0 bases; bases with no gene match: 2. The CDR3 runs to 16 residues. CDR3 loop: CAISESGTSGIYEQYF. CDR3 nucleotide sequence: TGTGCCATCAGTGAGTCCGGGACTAGCGGGATCTACGAGCAGTACTTC.

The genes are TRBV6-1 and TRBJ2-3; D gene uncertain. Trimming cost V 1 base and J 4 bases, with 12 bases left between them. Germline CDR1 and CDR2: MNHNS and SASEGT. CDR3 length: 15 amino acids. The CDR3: CASSEGKRMADTQYF. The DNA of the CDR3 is TGTGCCAGCAGTGAAGGTAAGCGTATGGCAGATACGCAGTATTTT.

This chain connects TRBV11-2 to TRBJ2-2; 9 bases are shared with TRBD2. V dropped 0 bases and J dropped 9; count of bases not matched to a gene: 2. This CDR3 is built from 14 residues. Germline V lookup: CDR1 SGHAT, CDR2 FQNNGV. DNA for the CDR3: TGTGCCAGCAGCTTAGATCCTAGCGGGAGGGAGCTGTTTTTT. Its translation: CASSLDPSGRELFF. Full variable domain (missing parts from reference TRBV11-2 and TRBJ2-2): EAGVAQSPRYKIIEKRQSVAFWCNPISGHATLYWYQQILGQGPKLLIQFQNNGVVDDSQLPKDRFSAERLKGVDSTLKIQPAKLEDSAVYLCASSLDPSGRELFFGEGSRLTVL.

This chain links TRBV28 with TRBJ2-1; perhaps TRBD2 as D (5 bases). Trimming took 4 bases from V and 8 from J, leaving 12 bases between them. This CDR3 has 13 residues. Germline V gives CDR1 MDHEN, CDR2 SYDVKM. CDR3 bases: TGTGCCAGCAGTTCCTATACTAGAGATGAGCAGTTCTTC. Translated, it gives CASSSYTRDEQFF.